This T cell receptor (beta chain) came from a study of human T cells and chemical hapten exposure. Germline CDR1 is SGHNT and CDR2 is YYREEE (reference sequence). V was trimmed by 4 bases and J by 9 bases, leaving 25 bases between them. This CDR3 has 16 residues. Study-level findings and limits: No change in TCRs above 1 in 1000 frequency was produced by DPC sensitization. Against controls, expanded TCRs gave rise to significantly more large CDR3 similarity clusters.

This clonotype was recorded a few times. Its matching antigen is unknown. As to time point: pre-sensitization, week 0. The treatment is: therapeutic diphenylcyclopropenone sensitization with weekly scalp DPC. Non-pregnant alopecia patients aged 18 to 70, suitable for DPC therapy. One entry per CDR3 protein, called by TCRdb with MiXCR from the RACE reads. The sample lists about 51,000 distinct CDR3 sequences; approximately 9.8% were seen once. V gene TRBV5-4 combines with J gene TRBJ2-5; D gene uncertain. This specimen was whole blood, taken in connection with sensitization to the hapten diphenylcyclopropenone (DPC). The clonotype originates from a woman in her 40s with alopecia areata. Some clones in this sample may be carry-over from other donors' samples. CDR3 DNA: TGTGCCAGCAGCCGTTCTTACCCCCCGGATAGTGTGTCCCAGTACTTC. It yields the protein CASSRSYPPDSVSQYF.